The clone carrying this T cell receptor beta chain was found many times. This sample is part of a study of T-cell reconstitution after alpha-beta-depleted transplantation in children. Preparing the TCRbeta library involved the use of unique molecular identifiers. TCRdb processed the PCR reads anew with MiXCR; each CDR3 protein has one entry. This table has about 110,000 distinct CDR3 sequences, under 13% appearing once. Germline V gives CDR1 MDHEN, CDR2 SYDVKM. The germline V and J ends were trimmed by 9 bases and 1 base, with 18 bases remaining between them. The CDR3 length is 16 residues. This TCR came from a human donor who donated a stem cell graft to a child with acute lymphoblastic leukemia. J is TRBJ2-2 and V is TRBV28; D is perhaps TRBD1 or TRBD2 (5 bases each). This specimen consisted of PBMCs from the stem cell graft donor, obtained from the stem cell graft. In DNA form, the CDR3 reads TGTGCCAGTATAAGGGGCGGTGCGGGGAACACCGGGGAGCTGTTTTTT. Translation: CASIRGGAGNTGELFF. Full variable domain (missing parts from reference TRBV28 and TRBJ2-2): DVKVTQSSRYLVKRTGEKVFLECVQDMDHENMFWYRQDPGLGLRLIYFSYDVKMKEKGDIPEGYSVSREKKERFSLILESASTNQTSMYLCASIRGGAGNTGELFFGEGSRLTVL.